A single sample is the source of the 6 T cell receptor beta chains below, sequenced in a study of spatial heterogeneity in lung cancer. Described time point: blood at routine non-recurrence follow-up after resection. TCRdb fed the 5' RACE reads into MiXCR, producing one record per CDR3 protein. The data hold 35,000 to 55,000 distinct CDR3 sequences, with approximately 24% observed a single time. The sequencing used PBMCs, collected at follow-up. Receptor source: a female donor with early-stage non-small cell lung cancer.

This clonotype was picked up a small number of times. The V gene is TRBV6-1, the J gene TRBJ2-4; D is unclear. Trimming left V 4 bases short and J 0 bases short, with 10 bases between. CDR1 MNHNS and CDR2 SASEGT come from the germline V gene. The CDR3 totals 15 residues. CDR3 residues: CASSGNFLAKNIQYF. The CDR3 region has the DNA TGTGCCAGCAGTGGGAATTTTCTAGCCAAAAACATTCAGTACTTC.

There are a few counts of this clonotype. V is TRBV6-5 and J is TRBJ2-3; no reliable D call. Germline lookup yields CDR1 MNHEY and CDR2 SVGAGI. The CDR3 sequence is 15 residues long. Trimming removed 1 base from V and 1 base from J, with 9 bases in between. DNA for the CDR3: TGTGCCAGCAGTTACTTAGGCCGAGGCACAGATACGCAGTATTTT. Protein product: CASSYLGRGTDTQYF.

The genes are TRBV6-2 or TRBV6-3 and TRBJ1-5; TRBD1 is a possible D gene (5 bases). The CDR3 sequence is 14 residues long. Germline V gene data show CDR1 as MNHEY and CDR2 as SVGEGT. The V and J ends lost 0 bases and 7 bases respectively, with 10 bases between them. The CDR3 is CASSYSAGPQPQHF. The CDR3 DNA is TGTGCCAGCAGTTACTCCGCGGGGCCCCAGCCCCAGCATTTT.

This clonotype was seen more than once but under ten times. The chain links TRBV9 to TRBJ2-7; 13 bases are a match to TRBD2. This CDR3 is 15 amino acids long. In germline, CDR1 is SGDLS, CDR2 YYNGEE. Trimming removed 3 bases from V and 3 bases from J; junction bases left unmatched: 3. The CDR3: CASSGGLAGIYEQYF. For the CDR3, the DNA is TGTGCCAGCAGCGGGGGACTAGCGGGGATCTACGAGCAGTACTTC. The whole variable domain, filled in from reference TRBV9 and TRBJ2-7, reads DSGVTQTPKHLITATGQRVTLRCSPRSGDLSVYWYQQSLDQGLQFLIQYYNGEERAKGNILERFSAQQFPDLHSELNLSSLELGDSALYFCASSGGLAGIYEQYFGPGTRLTVT.

This clonotype was detected many times. V and J are TRBV5-1 and TRBJ2-3, with TRBD1 matching 8 bases. Germline lookup yields CDR1 SGHRS and CDR2 YFSETQ. The CDR3 has 16 amino acids. Trimming at V came to 5 bases and at J to 2 bases, leaving 10 bases not matched to a gene. CDR3 sequence (DNA): TGCGCCAGCAGTCCCAGGGGGCAGGGCCTCACAGATACGCAGTATTTT. It is translated as CASSPRGQGLTDTQYF.

This clonotype has more than one count but fewer than ten. This chain connects TRBV6-5 to TRBJ2-4; D unresolved. CDR3 length: 14 residues. The germline V gene has CDR1 MNHEY and CDR2 SVGAGI. The V gene lost 0 bases and the J gene lost 3 bases, with 6 bases spanning the gap. CDR3 bases: TGTGCCAGCAGTTACTCAGCCGGCAAAAACATTCAGTACTTC. Translation gives CASSYSAGKNIQYF.